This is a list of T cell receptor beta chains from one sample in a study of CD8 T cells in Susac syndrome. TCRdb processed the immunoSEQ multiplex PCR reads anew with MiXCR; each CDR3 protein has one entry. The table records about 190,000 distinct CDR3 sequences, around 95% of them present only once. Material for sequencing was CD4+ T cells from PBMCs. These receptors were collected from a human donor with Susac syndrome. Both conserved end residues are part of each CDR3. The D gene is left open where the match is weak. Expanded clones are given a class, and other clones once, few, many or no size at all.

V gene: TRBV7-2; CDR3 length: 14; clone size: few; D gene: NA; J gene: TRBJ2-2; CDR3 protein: CASSRRLNTGELFF; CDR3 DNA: TGTGCCAGCAGCCGCAGACTGAACACCGGGGAGCTGTTTTTT
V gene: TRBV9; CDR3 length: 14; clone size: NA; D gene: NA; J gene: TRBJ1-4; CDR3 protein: CASSPDTTNEKLFF; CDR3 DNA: TGTGCCAGCAGCCCTGACACAACTAATGAAAAACTGTTTTTT
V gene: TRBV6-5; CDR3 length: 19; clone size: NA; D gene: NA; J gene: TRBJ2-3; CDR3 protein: CASSYPRIRLQFSTDTQYF; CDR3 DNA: TGTGCCAGCAGTTACCCTCGAATCCGACTGCAGTTTAGCACAGATACGCAGTATTTT
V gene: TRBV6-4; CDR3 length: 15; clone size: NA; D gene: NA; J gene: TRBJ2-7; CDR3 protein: CASSDSAPGFYEQYF; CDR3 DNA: TGTGCCAGCAGTGACTCGGCACCCGGGTTCTACGAGCAGTACTTC
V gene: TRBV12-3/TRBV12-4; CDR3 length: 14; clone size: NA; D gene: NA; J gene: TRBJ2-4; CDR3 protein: CATSGLPLRYIQYF; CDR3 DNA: TGTGCCACCTCGGGACTCCCGCTAAGGTACATTCAGTACTTC
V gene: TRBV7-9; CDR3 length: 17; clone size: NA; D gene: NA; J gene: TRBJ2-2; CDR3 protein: CASTPNRGSGNTGELFF; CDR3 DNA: TGTGCCAGCACCCCTAATCGTGGAAGCGGGAACACCGGGGAGCTGTTTTTT
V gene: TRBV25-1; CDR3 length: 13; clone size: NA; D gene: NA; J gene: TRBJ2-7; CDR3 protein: CASSELDSYEQYF; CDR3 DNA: TGTGCCAGCAGTGAGCTCGACAGCTACGAGCAGTACTTC
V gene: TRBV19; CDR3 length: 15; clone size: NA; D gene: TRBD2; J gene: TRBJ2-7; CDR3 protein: CASSIRSGGSYEQYF; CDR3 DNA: TGTGCCAGTAGTATACGGTCGGGGGGATCCTACGAGCAGTACTTC
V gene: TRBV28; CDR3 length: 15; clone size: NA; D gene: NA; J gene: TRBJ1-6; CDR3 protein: CASSLEGRQNSPLHF; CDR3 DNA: TGTGCCAGCAGTTTGGAGGGGAGACAGAATTCACCCCTCCACTTT
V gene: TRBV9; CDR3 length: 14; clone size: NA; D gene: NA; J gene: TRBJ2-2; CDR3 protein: CASSVGRVGGELFF; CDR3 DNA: TGTGCCAGCAGCGTAGGACGGGTAGGCGGGGAGCTGTTTTTT
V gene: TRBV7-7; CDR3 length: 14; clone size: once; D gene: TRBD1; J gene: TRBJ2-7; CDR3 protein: CASSLRQGSGEQYF; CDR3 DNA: TGTGCTAGCAGCCTCCGACAGGGATCGGGGGAGCAGTACTTC
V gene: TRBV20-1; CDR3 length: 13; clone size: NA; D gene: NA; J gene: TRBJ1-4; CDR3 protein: CSVPSTTNEKLFF; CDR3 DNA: TGCAGTGTCCCTTCCACAACTAATGAAAAACTGTTTTTT
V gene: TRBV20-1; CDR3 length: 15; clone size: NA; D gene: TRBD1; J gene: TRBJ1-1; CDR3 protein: CSASRQGSLNTEAFF; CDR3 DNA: TGCAGTGCTAGCCGACAGGGGTCGCTGAACACTGAAGCTTTCTTT
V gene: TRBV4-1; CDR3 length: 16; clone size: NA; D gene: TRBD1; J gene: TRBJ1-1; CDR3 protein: CASSRTDRAANTEAFF; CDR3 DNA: TGCGCCAGCAGCCGCACGGACAGGGCGGCGAACACTGAAGCTTTCTTT
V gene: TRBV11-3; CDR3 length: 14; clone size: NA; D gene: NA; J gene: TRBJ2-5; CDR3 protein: CASSLGRPGETQYF; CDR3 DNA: TGTGCCAGCAGCTTAGGTCGTCCGGGAGAGACCCAGTACTTC
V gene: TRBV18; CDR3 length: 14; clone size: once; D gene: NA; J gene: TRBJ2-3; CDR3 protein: CASSPPSAGDTQYF; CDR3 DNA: TGTGCCAGCTCACCACCGTCGGCAGGGGATACGCAGTATTTT
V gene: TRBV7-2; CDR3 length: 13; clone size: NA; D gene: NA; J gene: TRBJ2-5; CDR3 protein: CASSPGQLETQYF; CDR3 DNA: TGTGCCAGCAGCCCGGGACAATTAGAGACCCAGTACTTC
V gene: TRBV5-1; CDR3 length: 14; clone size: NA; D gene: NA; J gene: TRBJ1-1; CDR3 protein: CASSLGRGPSEAFF; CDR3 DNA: TGCGCCAGCAGCTTGGGGAGAGGGCCGTCTGAAGCTTTCTTT
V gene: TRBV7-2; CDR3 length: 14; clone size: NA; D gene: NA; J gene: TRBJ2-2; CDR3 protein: CASSFKGSPGELFF; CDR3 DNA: TGTGCCAGCAGCTTCAAAGGCTCACCCGGGGAGCTGTTTTTT
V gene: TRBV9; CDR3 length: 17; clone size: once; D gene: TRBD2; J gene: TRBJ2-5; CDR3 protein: CASSGDPWGGLQETQYF; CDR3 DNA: TGTGCCAGCAGCGGCGATCCTTGGGGGGGACTTCAAGAGACCCAGTACTTC
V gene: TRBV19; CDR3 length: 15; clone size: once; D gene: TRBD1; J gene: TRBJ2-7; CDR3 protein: CASSSRRTGSYEQYF; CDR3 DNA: TGTGCCAGTAGTTCCCGGAGGACAGGGTCCTACGAGCAGTACTTC
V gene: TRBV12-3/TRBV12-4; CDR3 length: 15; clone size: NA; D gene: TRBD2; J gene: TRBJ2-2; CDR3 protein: CASSFGGGRTGELFF; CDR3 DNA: TGTGCCAGCAGTTTTGGTGGCGGGAGAACCGGGGAGCTGTTTTTT
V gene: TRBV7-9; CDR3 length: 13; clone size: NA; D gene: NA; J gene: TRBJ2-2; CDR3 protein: CASSLASTGELFF; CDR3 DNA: TGTGCCAGCAGCTTGGCCTCGACCGGGGAGCTGTTTTTT
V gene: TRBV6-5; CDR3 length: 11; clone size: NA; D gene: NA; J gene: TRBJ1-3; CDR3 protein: CASSSRNTIYF; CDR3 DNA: TGTGCCAGCAGCAGCAGAAACACCATATATTTT
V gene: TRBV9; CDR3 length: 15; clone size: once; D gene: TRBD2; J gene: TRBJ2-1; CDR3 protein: CASSVTSGDYNEQFF; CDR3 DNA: TGTGCCAGCAGCGTGACTAGCGGGGATTATAATGAGCAGTTCTTC
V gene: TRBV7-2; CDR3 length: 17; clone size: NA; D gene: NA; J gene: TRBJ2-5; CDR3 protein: CASSWARTGTFRETQYF; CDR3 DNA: TGTGCCAGCAGCTGGGCTAGAACGGGGACTTTTCGAGAGACCCAGTACTTC
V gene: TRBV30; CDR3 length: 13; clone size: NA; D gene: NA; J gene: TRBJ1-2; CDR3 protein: CAWSPTAFYGYTF; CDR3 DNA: TGTGCCTGGAGCCCGACAGCCTTTTATGGCTACACCTTC
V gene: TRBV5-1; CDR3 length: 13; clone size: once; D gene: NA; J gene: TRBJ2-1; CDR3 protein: CASSWGTSYEQFF; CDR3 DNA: TGCGCCAGCAGCTGGGGTACTAGTTATGAGCAGTTCTTC
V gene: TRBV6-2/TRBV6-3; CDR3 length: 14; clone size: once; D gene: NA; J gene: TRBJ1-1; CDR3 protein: CASSPHPKNTEAFF; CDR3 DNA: TGTGCCAGCAGCCCCCACCCTAAGAACACTGAAGCTTTCTTT
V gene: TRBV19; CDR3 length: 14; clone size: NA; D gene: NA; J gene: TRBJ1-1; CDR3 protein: CASSIAGVSAEAFF; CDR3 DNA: TGTGCCAGTAGTATCGCTGGCGTTAGTGCTGAAGCTTTCTTT
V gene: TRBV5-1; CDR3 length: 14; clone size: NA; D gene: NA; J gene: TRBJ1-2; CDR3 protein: CASSLGRTARGYTF; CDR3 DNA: TGCGCCAGCAGCTTGGGGCGGACTGCTCGAGGCTACACCTTC
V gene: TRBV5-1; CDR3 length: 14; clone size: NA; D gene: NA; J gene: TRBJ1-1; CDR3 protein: CASSLKTGNTEAFF; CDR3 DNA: TGCGCCAGCAGCCTGAAGACGGGGAACACTGAAGCTTTCTTT
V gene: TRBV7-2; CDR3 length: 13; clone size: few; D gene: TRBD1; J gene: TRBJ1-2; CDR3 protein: CASSQGANYGYTF; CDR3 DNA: TGTGCCAGCAGCCAGGGGGCTAACTATGGCTACACCTTC
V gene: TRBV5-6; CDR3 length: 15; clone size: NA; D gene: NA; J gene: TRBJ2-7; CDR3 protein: CASSPTQGYGYEQYF; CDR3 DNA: TGTGCCAGCAGTCCGACACAGGGTTACGGCTACGAGCAGTACTTC
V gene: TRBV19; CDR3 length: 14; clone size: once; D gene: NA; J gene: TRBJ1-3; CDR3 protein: CASSPRDLGNTIYF; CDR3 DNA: TGTGCCAGTAGTCCCCGGGATCTCGGAAACACCATATATTTT
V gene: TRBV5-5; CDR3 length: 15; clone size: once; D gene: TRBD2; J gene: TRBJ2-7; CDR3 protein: CASSTGLAGIHEQYF; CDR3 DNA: TGTGCCAGCAGCACCGGACTAGCTGGTATCCACGAGCAGTACTTC
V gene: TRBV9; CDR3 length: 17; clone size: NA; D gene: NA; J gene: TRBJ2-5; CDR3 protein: CASSVDLTGGLQETQYF; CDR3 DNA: TGTGCCAGCAGCGTAGATCTCACGGGTGGCCTCCAAGAGACCCAGTACTTC